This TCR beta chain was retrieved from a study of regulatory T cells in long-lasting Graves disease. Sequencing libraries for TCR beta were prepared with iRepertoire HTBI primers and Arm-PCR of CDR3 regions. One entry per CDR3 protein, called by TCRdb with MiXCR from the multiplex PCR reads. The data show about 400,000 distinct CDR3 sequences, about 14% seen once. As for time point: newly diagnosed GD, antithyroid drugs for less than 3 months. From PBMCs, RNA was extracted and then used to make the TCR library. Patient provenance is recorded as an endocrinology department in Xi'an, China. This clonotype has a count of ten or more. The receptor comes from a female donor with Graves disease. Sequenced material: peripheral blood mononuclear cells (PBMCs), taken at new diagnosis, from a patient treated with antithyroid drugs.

CDR3 protein: CASSLEEKLFF. The CDR3 DNA follows: TGTGCCAGCAGTTTGGAGGAAAAACTGTTTTTT. The chain combines TRBV12-3 or TRBV12-4 with TRBJ1-4; no firm D call. The CDR3 loop spans 11 amino acids. Trimming removed 3 bases from V and 8 bases from J, with 4 bases in between.